The clone carrying this T cell receptor beta chain was seen a few times. Its antigen is not identified. Trimming stripped 3 bases from V and 4 bases from J, with 12 bases between. The CDR3 spans 14 residues. Germline V gene data show CDR1 as LGHNA and CDR2 as YSLEER. The sample originates from a study of T cells after yellow fever vaccination. About the study: SMART-Seq v4 Ultra Low Input prepared the low-cell-number fractions.

The authors made TCR cDNA by 5'RACE template switching, adding a universal primer site and UMIs. TCRdb reprocessed the 5' RACE reads with MiXCR, giving one entry per CDR3 protein. The sample consists of some 110,000 distinct CDR3 sequences, 7% to 8.5% of them appearing once. Broader study findings: A limited proportion of clonotypes was detected within both the CD4 and CD8 compartments.

The receptor's source is a man aged 25-45 years who received the YFV17D yellow fever vaccine. The rearrangement links TRBV4-3 to TRBJ1-1; D might be TRBD1 (5 bases). Sequenced material: CD8+ T cells sorted from PBMCs, taken 45 days after the yellow fever booster vaccination. CDR3 region: CASSHSRGGTEAFF. Here the CDR3 DNA reads TGCGCCAGCAGCCACTCGCGGGGGGGCACTGAAGCTTTCTTT.